These T cell receptor beta chains were read from a single sample in a study of CD8 T cells in Susac syndrome. TCRdb passed the immunoSEQ multiplex PCR reads through MiXCR, listing each CDR3 protein once. The sample holds about 180,000 distinct CDR3 sequences, approximately 94% seen once. The sample was CD4+ T cells from PBMCs. These receptors all come from a human donor with multiple sclerosis. The CDR3 runs from the conserved cysteine through the conserved F or W. The D gene is left open where the match is weak. Only some rows state a clone size, as once, few, many or a class for expanded clones.

-,13,TRBD1,TRBV12-3/TRBV12-4,TRBJ2-5,CASSLRGLETQYF,TGTGCCAGCAGTTTGAGGGGGCTAGAGACCCAGTACTTC
once,13,-,TRBV15,TRBJ2-3,CATSREIIDTQYF,TGTGCCACCAGCAGAGAGATTATAGATACGCAGTATTTT
few,13,-,TRBV4-1,TRBJ2-7,CASSLDWSYEQYF,TGCGCCAGCAGCCTCGACTGGAGCTACGAGCAGTACTTC
-,15,-,TRBV7-2,TRBJ2-3,CASSLVGRATDTQYF,TGTGCCAGCAGCTTAGTGGGCAGGGCCACAGATACGCAGTATTTT
-,18,TRBD1,TRBV30,TRBJ1-1,CAWRHLPGQGPNKIEAFF,TGTGCCTGGAGACATTTGCCGGGACAGGGGCCAAACAAGATCGAAGCTTTCTTT
-,17,TRBD2,TRBV20-1,TRBJ2-2,CSARDPLAGPYTGELFF,TGCAGTGCTAGAGATCCCCTAGCGGGGCCCTACACCGGGGAGCTGTTTTTT
-,16,-,TRBV30,TRBJ1-3,CAWSLLKDGSANTIYF,TGTGCCTGGAGTCTATTAAAGGACGGCTCGGCAAACACCATATATTTT
-,15,TRBD1,TRBV7-2,TRBJ2-7,CASSPLTGGTYEQYF,TGTGCCAGCAGCCCTCTAACAGGGGGCACCTACGAGCAGTACTTC
-,17,-,TRBV20-1,TRBJ2-7,CSARKRLSGPLSYEQYF,TGCAGTGCTAGAAAACGCCTGTCAGGGCCCCTATCCTACGAGCAGTACTTC
-,16,-,TRBV12-3/TRBV12-4,TRBJ2-2,CASSLAKGLATGELFF,TGTGCCAGCAGTTTAGCGAAGGGGTTAGCCACCGGGGAGCTGTTTTTT
-,14,-,TRBV19,TRBJ1-1,CASSTGRDESEAFF,TGTGCCAGTAGTACGGGCAGGGATGAGAGTGAAGCTTTCTTT
-,17,TRBD2,TRBV20-1,TRBJ2-1,CSARDPGGTSGDNEQFF,TGCAGTGCTAGAGATCCAGGCGGGACTAGCGGCGACAATGAGCAGTTCTTC
-,12,-,TRBV10-3,TRBJ1-6,CATRGPESPLHF,TGTGCCACCAGGGGCCCGGAGTCACCCCTCCACTTT
-,17,TRBD2,TRBV20-1,TRBJ2-5,CSARPPGLADPQETQYF,TGCAGTGCTAGACCACCGGGACTAGCGGATCCACAAGAGACCCAGTACTTC
-,13,-,TRBV30,TRBJ2-7,CAWSVRRGTVEYF,TGTGCCTGGAGTGTACGTAGGGGGACTGTGGAGTACTTC
-,18,TRBD2,TRBV20-1,TRBJ2-1,CSAPDLAGGRSSYNEQFF,TGCAGTGCCCCCGACCTAGCGGGGGGGAGGAGCTCCTACAATGAGCAGTTCTTC
-,11,-,TRBV20-1,TRBJ1-1,CSANQNTEAFF,TGCAGTGCTAACCAGAACACTGAAGCTTTCTTT
-,15,TRBD1,TRBV3-1,TRBJ2-3,CASSHWTGGSDTQYF,TGTGCCAGCAGCCATTGGACAGGGGGCTCAGATACGCAGTATTTT
-,14,TRBD1,TRBV28,TRBJ2-1,CASSLRTGRNEQFF,TGTGCCAGCAGTTTAAGGACAGGGCGGAATGAGCAGTTCTTC
few,15,TRBD1,TRBV7-6,TRBJ2-1,CASSLLGQGYNEQFF,TGTGCCAGCAGCTTATTGGGACAGGGGTACAATGAGCAGTTCTTC
-,16,TRBD2,TRBV3-1,TRBJ2-3,CASSKLAGGRLDTQYF,TGTGCCAGCAGCAAACTAGCGGGGGGGCGCCTAGATACGCAGTATTTT
-,16,TRBD2,TRBV11-2,TRBJ2-1,CASSRTSGGTYNEQFF,TGTGCCAGCAGCCGGACTAGCGGGGGAACCTACAATGAGCAGTTCTTC
-,12,-,TRBV3-1,TRBJ1-2,CASSPAGYGYTF,TGTGCCAGCAGCCCGGCGGGCTATGGCTACACCTTC
-,14,TRBD1,TRBV28,TRBJ1-6,CASSFTQGGSPLHF,TGTGCCAGCAGTTTCACACAGGGGGGATCACCCCTCCACTTT
once,15,-,TRBV6-5,TRBJ2-1,CASSPMMGLYNEQFF,TGTGCCAGCAGTCCGATGATGGGGCTATACAATGAGCAGTTCTTC
-,17,TRBD1,TRBV6-1,TRBJ1-4,CASSASGSGGRTEKLFF,TGTGCCAGCAGTGCTTCCGGTTCAGGGGGAAGAACTGAAAAACTGTTTTTT
-,14,-,TRBV19,TRBJ1-1,CASSIRTTNTEAFF,TGTGCCAGTAGTATCAGGACAACGAACACTGAAGCTTTCTTT
-,15,-,TRBV12-3/TRBV12-4,TRBJ1-5,CASSRQPSSNQPQHF,TGTGCCAGCAGCCGACAACCGAGTAGCAATCAGCCCCAGCATTTT
-,12,-,TRBV18,TRBJ1-1,CASSPDRAEAFF,TGTGCCAGCTCGCCGGACAGAGCTGAAGCTTTCTTT
-,13,-,TRBV3-1,TRBJ2-5,CASSPRVVGLSDF,TGTGCCAGCAGCCCGAGAGTCGTCGGACTCAGCGACTTC
-,14,TRBD1,TRBV7-9,TRBJ2-3,CAGSYRGHTDTQYF,TGTGCCGGGTCTTACAGGGGGCACACAGATACGCAGTATTTT